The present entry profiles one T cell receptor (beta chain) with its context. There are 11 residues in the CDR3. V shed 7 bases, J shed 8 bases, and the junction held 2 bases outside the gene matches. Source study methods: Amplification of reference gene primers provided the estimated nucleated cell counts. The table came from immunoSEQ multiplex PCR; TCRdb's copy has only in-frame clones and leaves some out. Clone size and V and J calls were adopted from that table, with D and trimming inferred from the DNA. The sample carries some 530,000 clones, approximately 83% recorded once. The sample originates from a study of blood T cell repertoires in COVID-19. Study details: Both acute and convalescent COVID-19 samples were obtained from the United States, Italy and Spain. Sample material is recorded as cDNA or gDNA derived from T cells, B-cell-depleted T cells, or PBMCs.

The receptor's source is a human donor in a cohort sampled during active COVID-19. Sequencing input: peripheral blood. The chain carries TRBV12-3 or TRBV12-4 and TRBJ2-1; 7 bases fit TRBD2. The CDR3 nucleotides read TGTGCCAGCACGGGAGGCTATGAGCAGTTCTTC. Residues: CASTGGYEQFF.